This T cell receptor beta chain was captured by sequencing in a study of tumor-infiltrating lymphocytes in primary liver carcinoma (dated by TCRdb to between 2016 and 2019). Broadly, across the study: Of the five patients, three men and two women aged 30 to 69 years, four had hepatocellular carcinoma and one had combined HCC and intrahepatic cholangiocarcinoma. The five patients had tumors staged T1-T3 N0M0, with maximum diameters ranging from roughly 4 to 10 cm. Each sample produced about 3.5 to 8 million productive TCRbeta reads, and read depth showed no significant difference between tissue types. Across five regions of each liver tumor, along with adjacent normal tissue and blood, the study brought together TCRbeta repertoire sequencing, expression microarrays and whole-exome sequencing. TCRbeta repertoire sequencing covered 35 or so specimens from 5 patients: some 25 tumor regions, 5 adjacent noncancerous liver tissues and 5 peripheral blood samples. Agilent mRNA microarray profiling was performed on the 25 tumor region samples to relate TCRbeta repertoire diversity to the local molecular phenotype. High reproducibility was observed for the technical replicate repertoires, with mean shared-clone rates about 0.92 and correlation coefficients above 0.98. What the authors observed across the whole study: Only about 7.5-25% of top clones were present in all five regions of a tumor, suggesting spatial heterogeneity of tumor-infiltrating T cells. Only five or six patients were included in the study, and the authors note that the findings should be validated in a larger study. Repertoire overlap was found to be higher between tumor regions (mean roughly 36%) than between tumor-adjacent (approximately 17%) or tumor-blood (around 14%) pairs, consistent with antigen-driven expansion. The top 250 clones accounted for a significantly greater share of the repertoire in tumors than in blood (p = 0.039). Since the samples were bulk and unsorted, there was no way to compare CD4+ and CD8+ T cell repertoires. Only the TCR beta chain was sequenced, which likely underestimates true repertoire diversity because unpaired alpha chains were not captured.

Without any cell sorting, total RNA and DNA were co-extracted from roughly 18-30 mg of bulk tissue using the AllPrep DNA/RNA mini kit. Between late 2015 and March 2016, a few patients in China with histopathologically diagnosed primary liver carcinoma had their tumors surgically resected. Patients had chronic HBV infection and were treatment-naive at sampling. Each tumor was sampled at five spatially separated regions: the superior, inferior, left-lateral and right-lateral poles and the tumor centre. Histological examination found more than 80% viable tumor cells in every tumor sample. Fresh tumor and adjacent tissue pieces were bisected, with one half stored in RNAlater at -80 degrees C and the other half sent for histology. Turning to this clonotype: The target of this receptor is not known. The junction shows a germline mismatch at one end, possibly a read error.

Its CDR3 holds 12 amino acids, cysteine through phenylalanine. Only CDR3 DNA remains: 36 bases, in frame from the first base. CDR1 and CDR2 were assigned from the germline V gene as MDHEN and SYDVKM. TCRbeta-specific cDNA was reverse-transcribed from 500 ng total RNA using a constant-region primer and ProtoScript II reverse transcriptase. Construction of the TCRbeta libraries relied on three nested rounds of multiplex PCR, following a slightly modified ARM-PCR procedure. Each of the first two PCR rounds ran for around 11 cycles using multiplex TRBV1-TRBV30 forward primers together with a Cbeta reverse primer. Sample barcodes and Illumina adapters were attached in a final 25-cycle PCR using Deep VentR polymerase. Before sequencing, amplicons of 200-500 bp were purified from gel using a QIAquick gel extraction kit. An Illumina HiSeq 2500 was used to sequence the TCRbeta amplicons, generating 250-bp paired-end reads. Per the source publication's procedure: Quality trimming of reads was performed with Trimmomatic v0.33, and paired reads were merged with FLASH v1.2.11 so that full CDR3 sequences could be recovered. V, D and J germline segments were assigned to the rearranged TCRbeta sequences by MiGEC v1.2.1b. VDJtools v1.0.0 computed clonotype statistics and Shannon-Wiener diversity indices. To cut down on sampling bias, every analysis after diversity analysis relied on just the 250 most abundant clonotypes from each sample. TCRdb applied fastp at Q25 and MiXCR to the public reads, then kept only in-frame beta chains. For every CDR3 protein sequence, its rows merge into one entry that carries the most common genes and DNA. In this record, the V and J calls reflect TCRdb's handling and not the investigators' own analysis. A total of about 190,000 distinct CDR3 sequences appear in this sample, around four fifths of them only once. The ten largest clones capture 18% of the sample.

The sequencing sample was made of tumor tissue from primary liver carcinoma. The TCR was taken from a man in his forties or fifties with primary liver carcinoma and hepatitis B virus infection. The rearrangement joined TRBV28 to TRBJ1-2, and TRBD1 may be the D gene, going by 6 matching bases. In nucleotide form, the sequence is TGTGCCAGCAGTTTGAGGGGGGAGTCTGAGATCTTC. Translated, this is CASSLRGESEIF.